This TCR beta chain emerged from a study of human T cells and chemical hapten exposure. Overall study: Per-sample TCR yield variability stemmed mainly from small pooled library volume differences.

Looked up from germline, CDR1 is SNHLY and CDR2 is FYNNEI. Trimming cost V 3 bases and J 4 bases, with 18 bases left between them. There are 16 residues in the CDR3. Time point denoted: pre-sensitization, week 0. This sample's treatment: therapeutic diphenylcyclopropenone sensitization with weekly scalp DPC. RNA extraction used unfractionated whole blood as the source of total RNA. Many counts were recorded for this clonotype. TCRdb processed the RACE reads anew with MiXCR; each CDR3 protein has one entry. Found here are about 380,000 distinct CDR3 sequences, around 5.5% of them singletons; the top ten hold 2.5% to 3%.

The chain links TRBV2 to TRBJ1-1; unclear D gene. The starting material was whole blood, obtained in connection with sensitization to the hapten diphenylcyclopropenone (DPC). This sequence originates from a woman aged 45-60 years with alopecia areata. Some clones in this sample may be carry-over from other donors' samples. CDR3 nucleotides: TGTGCCAGCAGTGATTGGGTCTCCCCAGGCGGCACTGAAGCTTTCTTT. This encodes CASSDWVSPGGTEAFF.